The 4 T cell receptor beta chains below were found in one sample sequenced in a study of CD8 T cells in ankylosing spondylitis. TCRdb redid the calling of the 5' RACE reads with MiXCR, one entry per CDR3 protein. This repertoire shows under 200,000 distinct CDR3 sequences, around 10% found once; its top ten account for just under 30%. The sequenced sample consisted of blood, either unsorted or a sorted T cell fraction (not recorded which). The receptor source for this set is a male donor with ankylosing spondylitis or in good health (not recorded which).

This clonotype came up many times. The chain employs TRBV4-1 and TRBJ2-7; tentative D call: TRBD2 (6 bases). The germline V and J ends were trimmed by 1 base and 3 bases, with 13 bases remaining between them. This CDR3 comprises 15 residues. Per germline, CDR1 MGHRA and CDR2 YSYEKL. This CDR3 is CASSQGKADYYEQYF. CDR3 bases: TGCGCCAGCAGCCAAGGAAAAGCGGACTACTACGAGCAGTACTTC.

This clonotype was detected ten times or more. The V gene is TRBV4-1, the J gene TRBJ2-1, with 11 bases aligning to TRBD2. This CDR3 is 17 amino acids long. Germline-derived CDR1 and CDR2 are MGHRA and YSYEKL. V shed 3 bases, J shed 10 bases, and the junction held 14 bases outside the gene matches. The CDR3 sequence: CASSHLPLAGVPGEQFF. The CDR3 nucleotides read TGCGCCAGCAGCCATCTCCCACTAGCGGGAGTTCCGGGAGAGCAGTTCTTC.

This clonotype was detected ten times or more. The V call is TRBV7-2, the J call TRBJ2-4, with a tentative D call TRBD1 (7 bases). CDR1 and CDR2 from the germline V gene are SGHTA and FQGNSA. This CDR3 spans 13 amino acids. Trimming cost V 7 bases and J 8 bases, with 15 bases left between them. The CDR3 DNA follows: TGTGCCAGCATGAGACAGGGCGGGGACATTCAGTACTTC. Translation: CASMRQGGDIQYF.

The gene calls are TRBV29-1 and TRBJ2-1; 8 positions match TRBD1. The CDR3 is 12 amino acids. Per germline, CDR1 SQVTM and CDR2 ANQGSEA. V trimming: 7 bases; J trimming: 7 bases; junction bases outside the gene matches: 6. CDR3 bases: TGCAGCGACCGGGACAGGAGGAATGAGCAGTTCTTC. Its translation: CSDRDRRNEQFF.